Shown below are 17 T cell receptor beta chains from a single sample sequenced in a study of CD8+ T cells in alopecia areata. Isolated RNA was reverse transcribed into cDNA used as the sequencing template. Clones were read by immunoSEQ multiplex PCR, and TCRdb kept only the in-frame ones, dropping some. The data hold approximately 150,000 clones, with roughly 50% observed a single time. Treatment given: oral pan-JAK inhibitor, 5-10 mg twice daily. The sample here was CD4+ T cells sorted from blood, taken at roughly week 58, from a patient treated with tofacitinib. These receptor sequences come from a human donor with alopecia areata.

A few counts support this clone. This rearrangement joins TRBV29-1 to TRBJ2-7, with 11 bases fitting TRBD1. Trimming cost V 4 bases and J 7 bases; bases outside gene matches: 6. This CDR3 has 13 residues. Looked up from germline, CDR1 is SQVTM and CDR2 is ANQGSEA. The CDR3 is CSVGTGGAREQYF. CDR3 DNA: TGCAGCGTTGGGACAGGGGGCGCGCGGGAGCAGTACTTC.

The chain employs TRBV11-2 and TRBJ1-6; D may be TRBD1 (6 bases). Germline CDR1 is SGHAT and CDR2 is FQNNGV. The CDR3 is made up of 15 amino acids. V was clipped by 0 bases and J by 10 bases, with 13 bases between them. As DNA, the CDR3 is TGTGCCAGCAGCTTAGACAGACAGGTTTACTCACCCCTCCACTTT. Its protein is CASSLDRQVYSPLHF.

CDR3 DNA sequence: TGTGCCTGGAGTGGGAGGGGGCGAGGCACAGATACGCAGTATTTT. Amino acids: CAWSGRGRGTDTQYF. This sequence joins TRBV30 and TRBJ2-3; TRBD1 might be the D (7 bases). Trimming cost V 1 base and J 1 base, with 12 bases left between them. Germline assignment: CDR1 GTSNPN and CDR2 SVGIG (reference sequence). The CDR3 consists of 15 residues.

J is TRBJ2-6 and V is TRBV5-6; D is possibly TRBD2 (7 bases). Trimming stripped 7 bases from V and 4 bases from J, with 15 bases between. This CDR3 contains 15 residues. CDR1 is SGHDT, CDR2 YYEEEE, per germline. CDR3 loop: CASAGGPHGANVLTF. As DNA, the CDR3 is TGTGCCAGCGCCGGGGGGCCACACGGGGCCAACGTCCTGACTTTC.

V is TRBV6-6 and J is TRBJ2-5; D remains ambiguous. The length of the CDR3 is 16 residues. Trimming pared 7 bases from V and 1 base from J, leaving 19 bases between. Germline CDR1 and CDR2: MNHNY and SVGAGI (reference sequence). The CDR3 sequence: CASTTDTPRIQETQYF. CDR3 in DNA: TGTGCCAGCACTACCGACACTCCCAGAATCCAAGAGACCCAGTACTTC.

This clone has just a few counts. This chain links TRBV30 with TRBJ1-5; no clear D gene. The germline V gene encodes CDR1 GTSNPN and CDR2 SVGIG (reference sequence). This CDR3 comprises 13 residues. Trimming took off 6 bases at V and 7 bases at J, with 16 bases between the two ends. The CDR3 nucleotides are TGTGCCTGTTCCGGGCCCTCAGGACAGCCCCAGCATTTT. Amino acids: CACSGPSGQPQHF.

The chain is built from TRBV5-1 and TRBJ1-1; tentatively, D is TRBD1 (5 bases). V shed 4 bases and J shed 2 bases, with 18 bases lying between them. Germline CDR1 is SGHRS and CDR2 is YFSETQ. The CDR3 extends over 16 amino acids. CDR3 protein: CASSLTPSQGNTEAFF. DNA of the CDR3: TGCGCCAGCAGCCTGACCCCGAGTCAGGGAAACACTGAAGCTTTCTTT.

V usage is TRBV19 and J usage is TRBJ2-3; 9 bases agree with TRBD2. J was trimmed by 9 bases and V by 3 bases; bases with no gene match: 4. Germline CDR1 and CDR2: LNHDA and SQIVND (reference sequence). This CDR3 is 13 amino acids long. CDR3 loop: CASSIPSGGTQYF. The CDR3 nucleotides read TGTGCCAGTAGTATCCCCAGCGGGGGGACGCAGTATTTT.

V is TRBV29-1 and J is TRBJ2-3, with D hard to call. Trimming cost V 4 bases and J 2 bases, with 10 bases left between them. In germline, CDR1 is SQVTM, CDR2 ANQGSEA. The CDR3 runs 13 residues. CDR3 in amino acids: CSVGHQHTDTQYF. CDR3 sequence (DNA): TGCAGCGTTGGACACCAGCACACAGATACGCAGTATTTT.

This clone was found once. This rearrangement joins TRBV30 to TRBJ1-5; maybe TRBD1 (6 bases). The CDR3 has 14 residues. The germline V and J ends were trimmed by 8 bases and 3 bases, with 17 bases remaining between them. In germline, CDR1 is GTSNPN, CDR2 SVGIG (reference sequence). The CDR3 bases are TGTGCCATTGGCACCCCGGGACACAATCAGCCCCAGCATTTT. Protein product: CAIGTPGHNQPQHF.

The V gene is TRBV4-2, the J gene TRBJ2-6; D unclear. The CDR3 has 17 residues. Per germline, CDR1 LGHNA and CDR2 YNFKEQ. V lost 1 base, J lost 2 bases, and 12 bases lay in between. The DNA of the CDR3 is TGTGCCAGCAGCCAAGGGCCTGTTGTAGCTGGGGCCAACGTCCTGACTTTC. Translated, it gives CASSQGPVVAGANVLTF.

The CDR3 nucleotides read TGTGCCATCAGTGAGTCGTCAGCGAACACTGAAGCTTTCTTT. Encoded protein: CAISESSANTEAFF. The rearrangement links TRBV10-3 to TRBJ1-1, with D uncertain. Germline CDR1 ENHRY, CDR2 SYGVKD. Trimming took 0 bases from V and 1 from J, leaving 6 bases between them. The CDR3 sequence is 14 residues long.

This sequence joins TRBV30 and TRBJ2-5; D not certain. Germline values: CDR1 GTSNPN, CDR2 SVGIG (reference sequence). There are 15 residues in the CDR3. V was cut by 4 bases and J by 3 bases, with 18 bases left in between. In DNA, the CDR3 is TGTGCCTGGAAGGTTGGAAGGGCAGGAAAAGAGACCCAGTACTTC. Amino acids: CAWKVGRAGKETQYF.

The chain employs TRBV7-9 and TRBJ1-2; the match to TRBD1 covers 8 bases. The CDR3 spans 14 residues. The J segment lost 8 bases and the V segment lost 5 bases, leaving 10 bases of the junction unmatched. Germline lookup yields CDR1 SEHNR and CDR2 FQNEAQ (reference sequence). The CDR3 protein is CASSPSDRVRGYTF. The CDR3 DNA reads TGTGCCAGCAGCCCCTCGGACAGGGTTAGGGGCTACACCTTC.

This sequence joins TRBV25-1 and TRBJ2-7; 8 positions agree with TRBD1. Trimming took 1 base from V and 6 from J; bases not matched to a gene: 8. CDR1 is MGHDK and CDR2 is SYGVNS in the germline V gene. The CDR3 covers 15 residues. The chain's CDR3 is CASSEFGRGPSEQYF. For the CDR3, the DNA is TGTGCCAGCAGTGAATTTGGCAGGGGGCCTTCCGAGCAGTACTTC.

A few counts support this clone. This chain joins TRBV7-2 and TRBJ1-5; D gene ambiguous. CDR1 is SGHTA and CDR2 is FQGNSA in the germline V gene. The CDR3 has 13 residues. V gave up 2 bases and J gave up 4 bases, with 6 bases separating them. The DNA for the CDR3 is TGTGCCAGCAGCTTAAAGGGAAATCAGCCCCAGCATTTT. It specifies CASSLKGNQPQHF.

With respect to this clone: The germline gene is not matched at one end of the junction; a read error may be the cause. The chain carries TRBV5-1 and TRBJ2-1; D remains unclear. The CDR3 contains 12 residues. Germline CDR1 SGHRS, CDR2 YFSETQ. The CDR3 sequence: CASSLSYSEQFF. In DNA form, the CDR3 reads TGCGCCAGCAGCCTTAGTTACAGTGAGCAGTTCTTC.